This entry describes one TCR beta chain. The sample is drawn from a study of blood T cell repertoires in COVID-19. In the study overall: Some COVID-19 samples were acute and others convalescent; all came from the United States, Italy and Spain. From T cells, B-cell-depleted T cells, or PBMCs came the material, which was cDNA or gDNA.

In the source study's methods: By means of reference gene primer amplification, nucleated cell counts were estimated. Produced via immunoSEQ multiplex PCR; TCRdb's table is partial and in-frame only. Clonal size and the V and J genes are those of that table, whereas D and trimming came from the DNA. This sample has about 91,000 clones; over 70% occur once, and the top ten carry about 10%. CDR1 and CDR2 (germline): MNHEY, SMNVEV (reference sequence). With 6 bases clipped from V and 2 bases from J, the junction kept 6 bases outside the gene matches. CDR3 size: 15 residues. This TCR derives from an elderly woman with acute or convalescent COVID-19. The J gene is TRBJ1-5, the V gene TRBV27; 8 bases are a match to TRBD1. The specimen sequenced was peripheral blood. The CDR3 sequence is CASRSGGAGNQPQHF. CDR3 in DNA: TGTGCCAGCAGGTCAGGGGGCGCCGGCAATCAGCCCCAGCATTTT.